Presented here are 9 T cell receptor beta chains from one specimen sequenced in a study of CXCR3-negative and CXCR3-positive naive CD8 T cells (dated by TCRdb to the late 2010s). Sequencing was carried out with a NextSeq 550. The Human TCR Profiling Kit (MiLaboratory) was used to make UMI-labeled 5' RACE TRB cDNA libraries. TCRdb reprocessed the reads, reporting each CDR3 protein sequence once and no DNA. The sample's records list roughly 93,000 distinct CDR3 sequences. Clones ranked in the top ten supply around 1% of the sample. Study-level results and caveats: TRB CDR3s from CXCR3-positive naive cells showed higher hydrophobicity (lower Kidera factor 4), lower energy, and higher strength and volume indices than CXCR3-negative naive cells.

No antigen has been assigned to these receptors. The sequencing input was naive CXCR3+ CD8+ T cells from blood. The label giving this sample's cell subset or site can be read as: CD45RO-CCR7+CD27+CD95- naive CD8+ T cells expressing CXCR3 (TNR3+). The receptors shown here come from a human donor in good health. Some clones in this sample may be carry-over from other donors' samples.

The rearrangement uses TRBV28 and TRBJ2-3; TCRdb proposes TRBD2, but this gene call is untestable without DNA. CDR3 length: 21 residues. Germline assignment: CDR1 MDHEN and CDR2 SYDVKM. CDR3 in amino acids: CASSLLPLSIWEGLGTDTQYF.

This chain uses TRBV9 with TRBJ2-7. The V gene's germline CDR1 is SGDLS and CDR2 YYNGEE. The CDR3 is 11 amino acids. The CDR3 loop is CASSVGYEQYF.

CDR3 loop: CSARVSGEADTYNEQFF. The genes are TRBV20-1 and TRBJ2-1; TCRdb lists TRBD2, though no DNA is available to test this call. From germline, CDR1 is DFQATT and CDR2 SNEGSKA (reference sequence). CDR3 size: 17 residues.

This chain connects TRBV9 to TRBJ2-2; there is no DNA to check the TCRdb D call of TRBD2. Germline V gene lookup returns CDR1 SGDLS and CDR2 YYNGEE. The CDR3 sequence is 17 residues long. CDR3 protein: CASSAFREVTLTGELFF. Drawing the rest from reference TRBV9 and TRBJ2-2, the complete variable domain is DSGVTQTPKHLITATGQRVTLRCSPRSGDLSVYWYQQSLDQGLQFLIQYYNGEERAKGNILERFSAQQFPDLHSELNLSSLELGDSALYFCASSAFREVTLTGELFFGEGSRLTVL.

V usage is TRBV27 and J usage is TRBJ2-5. The CDR3 totals 13 residues. Germline CDR1 and CDR2: MNHEY and SMNVEV (reference sequence). The CDR3 sequence is CASRLSAQETQYF.

The V and J genes are TRBV29-1 and TRBJ2-1; the TCRdb call, TRBD2, lacks DNA for checking. The CDR3 runs 14 residues. In germline, CDR1 is SQVTM, CDR2 ANQGSEA. CDR3 protein: CSVEGGITYNEQFF.

This chain uses TRBV7-2 with TRBJ2-7; TCRdb proposes TRBD1, but this gene call is untestable without DNA. The CDR3 is 12 residues long. Germline values: CDR1 SGHTA, CDR2 FQGNSA. This CDR3 reads CASKDGGAGQYF.

The gene calls are TRBV7-9 and TRBJ2-1. The CDR3 has 13 amino acids. Germline loops: CDR1 SEHNR, CDR2 FQNEAQ (reference sequence). The CDR3: CASNEEAGDEQFF.

The V and J genes are TRBV10-3 and TRBJ2-3; TCRdb proposes TRBD1, but this gene call is untestable without DNA. This CDR3 has 16 residues. Germline V gene sequence: CDR1 ENHRY, CDR2 SYGVKD. Here the CDR3 reads CAISGGQGRRPDTQYF.